The 13 T cell receptor beta chains listed next were all sequenced from one sample in a study of T cell repertoires in cytomegalovirus infection. These TCRs' antigens remain unknown. TCRdb reprocessed the reads via MiXCR and lists one record per CDR3 protein. The sample records about 480,000 distinct CDR3 sequences, roughly 34% being singletons. This sample comprised cultured PBMCs, obtained from culture after CMV antigen stimulation. All receptors come from a human donor in good health (CMV status not recorded). Some clones in this sample may be carry-over from other donors' samples.

V and J are TRBV4-3 and TRBJ2-1, with D maybe TRBD2 (5 bases). The CDR3 length is 13 residues. The germline V gene encodes CDR1 LGHNA and CDR2 YSLEER. Trimming took 1 base from V and 9 from J, leaving 10 bases between them. CDR3 bases: TGCGCCAGCAGCCAAGTGTCCGCGGGTGAGCAGTTCTTC. It translates to CASSQVSAGEQFF.

This rearrangement joins TRBV30 to TRBJ2-1; D is perhaps TRBD2 (6 bases). From germline, CDR1 is GTSNPN and CDR2 SVGIG (reference sequence). This CDR3 region has 14 residues. Trimming pared 6 bases from V and 7 bases from J, leaving 19 bases between. The CDR3, as DNA: TGTGCCTGCCAGACTAGTCTCCTTACAAATGAGCAGTTCTTC. It specifies CACQTSLLTNEQFF.

The chain couples TRBV7-3 to TRBJ2-1, with D possibly being TRBD2 (5 bases). Germline lookup yields CDR1 SGHTA and CDR2 FQGTGA. The V end was cut by 0 bases, the J end by 3 bases, with 9 bases between. This CDR3 region has 15 residues. The CDR3 loop reads CASSLTGDNYNEQFF. DNA of the CDR3: TGTGCCAGCAGCTTAACGGGAGACAACTACAATGAGCAGTTCTTC.

The V gene is TRBV5-4, the J gene TRBJ2-2; D gene uncertain. The V and J ends lost 0 bases and 2 bases respectively, with 5 bases between them. CDR3 length: 14 residues. In germline, CDR1 is SGHNT, CDR2 YYREEE (reference sequence). CDR3 residues: CASSLVSNTGELFF. The CDR3 bases are TGTGCCAGCAGCTTGGTCTCTAACACCGGGGAGCTGTTTTTT. The whole variable domain, filled in from reference TRBV5-4 and TRBJ2-2, reads ETGVTQSPTHLIKTRGQQVTLRCSSQSGHNTVSWYQQALGQGPQFIFQYYREEENGRGNFPPRFSGLQFPNYSSELNVNALELDDSALYLCASSLVSNTGELFFGEGSRLTVL.

This clonotype appeared a single time. The chain recombines TRBV7-2 with TRBJ2-2; 7 nucleotides agree with TRBD2. This CDR3 is built from 15 residues. The germline V gene encodes CDR1 SGHTA and CDR2 FQGNSA. The V segment lost 4 bases and the J segment 7 bases; nucleotides outside the gene matches: 9. This CDR3 is CASSSTGERGGELFF. The CDR3 region has the DNA TGTGCCAGCAGCTCTACGGGAGAGCGGGGCGGGGAGCTGTTTTTT.

This sequence joins TRBV11-2 and TRBJ2-3, with 10 bases lining up with TRBD2. V lost 8 bases, J lost 4 bases, and 15 bases stayed unmatched. The CDR3 is 17 residues long. The germline gives CDR1 SGHAT, CDR2 FQNNGV. DNA of the CDR3: TGTGCCAGCCAGAACAACCTTGGGACTAGCGTACCAGATACGCAGTATTTT. Protein: CASQNNLGTSVPDTQYF. The full variable domain, rest sourced from reference TRBV11-2 and TRBJ2-3, is EAGVAQSPRYKIIEKRQSVAFWCNPISGHATLYWYQQILGQGPKLLIQFQNNGVVDDSQLPKDRFSAERLKGVDSTLKIQPAKLEDSAVYLCASQNNLGTSVPDTQYFGPGTRLTVL.

This clonotype was seen many times. The gene calls are TRBV7-2 and TRBJ2-5; D perhaps matches TRBD1 (5 bases). The CDR3 consists of 12 residues. Per the germline V gene, CDR1 is SGHTA and CDR2 is FQGNSA. V was cut by 6 bases and J by 5 bases, with 10 bases left in between. This chain's CDR3 is CASSQGTETQYF. As DNA, the CDR3 is TGTGCCAGCAGTCAGGGCACGGAGACCCAGTACTTC.

The rearrangement uses TRBV28 and TRBJ2-5; 7 nucleotides line up with TRBD1. V shed 6 bases and J 2 bases; nucleotides not matched to a gene: 9. There are 15 residues in the CDR3. CDR1 MDHEN and CDR2 SYDVKM come from the germline V gene. CDR3 region: CASSNSGQRQETQYF. CDR3 coding DNA: TGTGCCAGCAGCAACTCGGGACAGAGACAAGAGACCCAGTACTTC.

This clonotype occurred a few times. V and J are TRBV27 and TRBJ2-5; no clear D gene. This CDR3 has 13 amino acids. The V gene lost 8 bases and the J gene lost 1 base, with 11 bases spanning the gap. Germline V CDR1 and CDR2: MNHEY, SMNVEV (reference sequence). CDR3 region: CASALWGQETQYF. CDR3 bases: TGTGCCAGCGCCCTCTGGGGCCAAGAGACCCAGTACTTC.

This clonotype was picked up a small number of times. The rearrangement links TRBV6-5 to TRBJ1-2, with TRBD1 matching over 12 bases. The germline V gene has CDR1 MNHEY and CDR2 SVGAGI. The CDR3 extends over 13 amino acids. The ends lost 7 bases at V and 10 bases at J; junction bases unmatched: 7. The CDR3 sequence is CASIPGTGGHYTF. The CDR3 DNA is TGTGCCAGCATCCCCGGGACAGGGGGCCACTACACCTTC.

This clonotype was seen repeatedly, ten times or more. The chain joins TRBV7-2 to TRBJ2-7; 10 positions match TRBD2. Germline values: CDR1 SGHTA, CDR2 FQGNSA. The CDR3 contains 15 residues. V lost 2 bases and J lost 5; bases outside the gene matches: 6. CDR3 sequence: CASSLFQREGDEQYF. The CDR3 coding sequence is TGTGCCAGCAGCTTATTTCAGCGGGAGGGTGACGAGCAGTACTTC.

The chain is built from TRBV6-2 or TRBV6-3 and TRBJ2-3; 8 nucleotides align to TRBD2. CDR1 and CDR2 (germline): MNHEY, SVGEGT. The V and J ends lost 3 bases and 1 base, in that order; junction bases with no gene match: 3. The CDR3 is made up of 15 amino acids. The CDR3 reads CASSYLTSGTDTQYF. As DNA, the CDR3 is TGTGCCAGCAGTTATTTGACTAGCGGCACAGATACGCAGTATTTT.

This clonotype was found a few times. The chain joins TRBV4-3 to TRBJ2-3; D gene uncertain. The V gene lost 0 bases and the J gene lost 2 bases, with 6 bases spanning the gap. The CDR3 length is 14 residues. CDR1 and CDR2 from the germline V gene are LGHNA and YSLEER. The CDR3 coding sequence is TGCGCCAGCAGCCAAGATCCGGACACAGATACGCAGTATTTT. It translates to CASSQDPDTDTQYF.